The 29 T cell receptor beta chains below all came from one sample that was sequenced in a study of beta chain features in type 1 diabetes. Sequenced material consisted of expressed TCRB transcripts (all of the isolated RNA was reverse transcribed). TCRdb's table, derived via immunoSEQ multiplex PCR, lists solely in-frame clones and lacks some. The table lists fewer than 350,000 clones, about 7.8% of them singletons. Source material: central memory CD4+ T cells from blood. Receptor source: a woman under 30 in good health.

In its sample, this clone was seen a few times. The chain links TRBV6-6 to TRBJ1-5, with 10 bases matching TRBD1. Germline values: CDR1 MNHNY, CDR2 SVGAGI (reference sequence). This CDR3 is built from 14 residues. The V and J ends lost 6 bases and 5 bases, in that order; junction bases with no gene match: 4. CDR3 sequence (DNA): TGTGCCAGCAGCCAAGACAGGGGGCATCAGCCCCAGCATTTT. This codes for CASSQDRGHQPQHF.

This chain links TRBV30 with TRBJ2-3; D possibly corresponds to TRBD1 (5 bases). The V end was cut by 3 bases, the J end by 1 base, with 14 bases between. The CDR3 is made up of 15 amino acids. CDR1 and CDR2 from the germline V gene are GTSNPN and SVGIG (reference sequence). CDR3 protein: CAWSSGHDGTDTQYF. In DNA, the CDR3 is TGTGCCTGGAGCTCAGGACATGATGGCACAGATACGCAGTATTTT.

This clone was detected only a few times. The J gene is TRBJ2-7, the V gene TRBV6-6, with unresolved D. Per the germline V gene, CDR1 is MNHNY and CDR2 is SVGAGI (reference sequence). CDR3 length: 13 residues. Trimming removed 4 bases at V and 3 bases at J, with 10 bases between. The CDR3 reads CASSSTPYYEQYF. The DNA for the CDR3 is TGTGCCAGCAGTTCCACACCGTACTACGAGCAGTACTTC.

This clone has a handful of counts. This chain joins TRBV7-9 and TRBJ2-2; unclear D gene. This CDR3 contains 13 residues. Trimming took 1 base from V and 7 from J, leaving 7 bases between them. Germline V CDR1 and CDR2: SEHNR, FQNEAQ (reference sequence). Written as DNA, the CDR3 is TGTGCCAGCAGCTTAGATCTGGGCGGGGAGCTGTTTTTT. It is translated as CASSLDLGGELFF.

This clone was counted at least ten times. The chain has TRBV7-9 and TRBJ1-1, with D possibly TRBD1 on 5 matching bases. Between the trimmed V and J ends, which lost 4 bases and 4 bases, there was a span of 16 bases. The CDR3 covers 15 residues. Germline assignment: CDR1 SEHNR and CDR2 FQNEAQ (reference sequence). CDR3 coding DNA: TGTGCCAGCAGCTCAAGGTTGGGGGGTAGCACTGAAGCTTTCTTT. Translated, it gives CASSSRLGGSTEAFF.

In its sample, this clone was seen a few times. The chain couples TRBV5-1 to TRBJ1-1, with D perhaps matching TRBD1 (5 bases). Looked up from germline, CDR1 is SGHRS and CDR2 is YFSETQ. The CDR3 is 14 residues long. Trimming pared 6 bases from V and 0 bases from J, leaving 12 bases between. CDR3 nucleotide sequence: TGCGCCAGCAACGAGGGGACCATGAACACTGAAGCTTTCTTT. The encoded protein is CASNEGTMNTEAFF.

The V and J genes are TRBV7-9 and TRBJ2-2, with 12 bases identical to TRBD1. V trimming: 4 bases; J trimming: 5 bases; junction bases outside the gene matches: 11. Per germline, CDR1 SEHNR and CDR2 FQNEAQ (reference sequence). This CDR3 is built from 18 residues. This CDR3 reads CASSSRDRGQVGTGELFF. The DNA for the CDR3 is TGTGCCAGCAGCTCCCGGGACAGGGGGCAGGTCGGGACCGGGGAGCTGTTTTTT.

This chain joins TRBV9 and TRBJ1-1, with no clear D. CDR1 is SGDLS and CDR2 is YYNGEE in the germline V gene. V lost 0 bases and J 1 base, leaving 7 bases between the germline ends. The CDR3 is 14 amino acids. The CDR3 sequence is CASSVEPRNTEAFF. The CDR3 nucleotides read TGTGCCAGCAGCGTAGAGCCGCGGAACACTGAAGCTTTCTTT.

There are a few counts of this clone. The J gene is TRBJ1-2, the V gene TRBV25-1; possibly TRBD1 for D (5 bases). The CDR3 is 14 residues long. Between the trimmed V and J ends, which lost 6 bases and 8 bases, there was a span of 19 bases. Per the germline V gene, CDR1 is MGHDK and CDR2 is SYGVNS. The CDR3 coding sequence is TGTGCCAGCAGCCCTGTGGTAGGGACTTTAGGCTACACCTTC. This gives the protein CASSPVVGTLGYTF.

In nucleotides, the CDR3 is TGCGCCAGCCGGAGGGACCAGACCGGGGAGCTGTTTTTT. Protein sequence: CASRRDQTGELFF. The J gene is TRBJ2-2, the V gene TRBV5-1; weak D call: TRBD2 (6 bases). CDR1 is SGHRS and CDR2 is YFSETQ in the germline V gene. The CDR3 length is 13 residues. The V gene lost 7 bases and the J gene lost 5 bases, with 12 bases spanning the gap.

The CDR3 coding sequence is TGTGCCAGCAGTACGGGACAGCACCAAGAGACCCAGTACTTC. This encodes CASSTGQHQETQYF. The chain employs TRBV27 and TRBJ2-5; 7 bases are a match to TRBD1. The germline V gene encodes CDR1 MNHEY and CDR2 SMNVEV (reference sequence). The length of the CDR3 is 14 residues. Germline trimming cut 5 bases from V and 0 bases from J; bases unmatched to any gene: 3.

The chain is built from TRBV27 and TRBJ2-3, with 9 bases that match TRBD1. Germline CDR1 and CDR2: MNHEY and SMNVEV (reference sequence). J lost 2 bases, V lost 4 bases, and 1 base had no gene match. This CDR3 has 14 amino acids. This chain's CDR3 is CASSWTGVTDTQYF. The CDR3 region has the DNA TGTGCCAGCAGTTGGACAGGGGTCACAGATACGCAGTATTTT.

This clone was counted between two and nine times. The chain links TRBV19 to TRBJ1-1, with D possibly TRBD1 on 5 matching bases. This CDR3 has 14 amino acids. The V gene's germline CDR1 is LNHDA and CDR2 SQIVND (reference sequence). The V end lost 5 bases, the J end lost 4 bases, and 14 bases lay between the germline ends. The CDR3 DNA follows: TGTGCCAGTAGTCGCGGGAGGGGTGCCACTGAAGCTTTCTTT. It translates to CASSRGRGATEAFF. Using reference TRBV19 and TRBJ1-1 for the parts outside the CDR3, the full variable domain is DGGITQSPKYLFRKEGQNVTLSCEQNLNHDAMYWYRQDPGQGLRLIYYSQIVNDFQKGDIAEGYSVSREKKESFPLTVTSAQKNPTAFYLCASSRGRGATEAFFGQGTRLTVV.

The V gene is TRBV6-5, the J gene TRBJ1-5; D perhaps matches TRBD1 (6 bases). CDR3 length: 15 residues. Per the germline V gene, CDR1 is MNHEY and CDR2 is SVGAGI. V was clipped by 6 bases and J by 5 bases, with 17 bases between them. The CDR3 DNA reads as TGTGCCAGCAGACTGAAACAGGGACGGTATCAGCCCCAGCATTTT. Its translation: CASRLKQGRYQPQHF.

With respect to this clone: One end of the junction varies from germline; a read error may be responsible. The chain is built from TRBV5-1 and TRBJ2-3; TRBD1 is a possible D gene (6 bases). The CDR3 has 14 residues. Per germline, CDR1 SGHRS and CDR2 YFSETQ. CDR3 sequence (DNA): TGCGCCAGCAGTTTGGGACAAACAGGAGATACGCAGTATTTT. Translating gives CASSLGQTGDTQYF.

The CDR3: CATSTRRGYNSPLHF. CDR3 coding DNA: TGTGCCACCAGCACCAGACGGGGTTATAATTCACCCCTCCACTTT. The chain carries TRBV15 and TRBJ1-6; D not resolved. The CDR3 is 15 amino acids. The ends were cut back, 4 bases at V and 4 bases at J, with 11 bases in the middle. Germline V gene lookup returns CDR1 LNHNV and CDR2 YYDKDF (reference sequence).

This clone was detected a few times. The rearrangement uses TRBV30 and TRBJ1-1; D possibly corresponds to TRBD1 (5 bases). This CDR3 is 14 amino acids long. V was pared by 2 bases and J by 5 bases, with 15 bases between. Germline assignment: CDR1 GTSNPN and CDR2 SVGIG (reference sequence). The CDR3 DNA reads as TGTGCCTGGAGTCTGGGGGGGAAGGGGACTGAAGCTTTCTTT. Protein product: CAWSLGGKGTEAFF.

This clone appeared a single time. The chain joins TRBV4-1 to TRBJ2-1; 7 bases agree with TRBD1. From germline, CDR1 is MGHRA and CDR2 YSYEKL. This CDR3 is built from 16 residues. V lost 1 base and J lost 4; bases outside the gene matches: 7. In DNA form, the CDR3 reads TGCGCCAGCAGCCAAGTCCAAGAACAGGGGTACAATGAGCAGTTCTTC. This gives the protein CASSQVQEQGYNEQFF.

This clone was detected only a few times. The chain employs TRBV6-6 and TRBJ1-1; possibly TRBD1 for D (5 bases). CDR3 length: 14 residues. Trimming stripped 6 bases from V and 0 bases from J, with 11 bases between. CDR1 MNHNY and CDR2 SVGAGI come from the germline V gene (reference sequence). The chain's CDR3 is CASRVQEMNTEAFF. The CDR3 DNA follows: TGTGCCAGCAGAGTACAGGAAATGAACACTGAAGCTTTCTTT.

This clone was observed a handful of times. CDR3 in amino acids: CASSLGSLLSGNTIYF. CDR3 nucleotides: TGTGCCAGCAGCTTAGGCAGCCTTCTCTCTGGAAACACCATATATTTT. This chain uses TRBV7-2 with TRBJ1-3, with no clear D. The CDR3 is 16 residues long. Germline V gives CDR1 SGHTA, CDR2 FQGNSA. V gave up 1 base and J gave up 0 bases, with 10 bases separating them.

The V gene is TRBV10-3, the J gene TRBJ2-2, with unresolved D. Deletions cut 4 bases from V and 0 bases from J, with 15 bases between. The CDR3 covers 17 residues. In germline, CDR1 is ENHRY, CDR2 SYGVKD. The CDR3 DNA reads as TGTGCCATCAGTGCGTTGACTTCCGAGGCGAACACCGGGGAGCTGTTTTTT. This sequence encodes CAISALTSEANTGELFF.

The chain recombines TRBV9 with TRBJ1-2, with D possibly matching TRBD1 (5 bases). The CDR3 runs 14 residues. Between the trimmed V and J ends, which lost 0 bases and 3 bases, there was a span of 9 bases. Per the germline V gene, CDR1 is SGDLS and CDR2 is YYNGEE. The CDR3 DNA is TGTGCCAGCAGCGTAGATATGGGGGACTATGGCTACACCTTC. This translates into CASSVDMGDYGYTF.

This clone was seen repeatedly, ten times or more. The chain is built from TRBV9 and TRBJ2-2, with a possible D match to TRBD1 (6 bases). Looked up from germline, CDR1 is SGDLS and CDR2 is YYNGEE. The CDR3 runs 15 residues. The V end was cut by 0 bases, the J end by 6 bases, with 12 bases between. The CDR3 region is CASSVVGSGAGELFF. The CDR3 coding sequence is TGTGCCAGCAGCGTAGTCGGATCAGGGGCCGGGGAGCTGTTTTTT. Full variable domain (missing parts from reference TRBV9 and TRBJ2-2): DSGVTQTPKHLITATGQRVTLRCSPRSGDLSVYWYQQSLDQGLQFLIQYYNGEERAKGNILERFSAQQFPDLHSELNLSSLELGDSALYFCASSVVGSGAGELFFGEGSRLTVL.

The V call is TRBV6-5, the J call TRBJ2-5; D uncertain. The germline V gene has CDR1 MNHEY and CDR2 SVGAGI. Deletions cut 7 bases from V and 5 bases from J, with 20 bases between. The CDR3 contains 15 residues. This CDR3 is CASKRTRKPRETQYF. For the CDR3, the DNA is TGTGCCAGCAAAAGGACCCGGAAGCCTCGGGAGACCCAGTACTTC.

This clone was recorded many times. The chain recombines TRBV4-3 with TRBJ1-6; D call uncertain. Trimming took 4 bases from V and 11 from J, leaving 18 bases between them. This CDR3 region has 15 residues. Germline V gene sequence: CDR1 LGHNA, CDR2 YSLEER. CDR3 DNA: TGCGCCAGCAGCCCCGATGATCGGGATGACCCACCCCTCCACTTT. It yields the protein CASSPDDRDDPPLHF.

This clone was counted only a few times. This sequence joins TRBV14 and TRBJ2-3; no firm D call. There are 16 residues in the CDR3. Trimming shortened V by 1 base and J by 2 bases, and 13 bases separated the two germline ends. CDR1 and CDR2 (germline): SGHDN, FVKESK. The CDR3, as DNA: TGTGCCAGCAGCCAAGGTGCCAGCCTTTCCACAGATACGCAGTATTTT. This sequence encodes CASSQGASLSTDTQYF.

V is TRBV6-6 and J is TRBJ1-1; D call uncertain. The CDR3 loop spans 13 amino acids. The germline V and J ends were trimmed by 2 bases and 4 bases, with 8 bases remaining between them. Per germline, CDR1 MNHNY and CDR2 SVGAGI (reference sequence). The CDR3 region is CASSYLPGTEAFF. In nucleotides, the CDR3 is TGTGCCAGCAGTTACCTCCCGGGCACTGAAGCTTTCTTT.

This clone was observed at least ten times. The CDR3 nucleotides read TGTGCCAGCAGCCAGGGCAGGGAATATTCACCCCTCCACTTT. Translating gives CASSQGREYSPLHF. The genes are TRBV14 and TRBJ1-6; tentatively, D is TRBD1 (5 bases). The CDR3 is 14 amino acids. The germline V gene has CDR1 SGHDN and CDR2 FVKESK. Deletions cut 3 bases from V and 8 bases from J, with 11 bases between.

The chain uses TRBV14 and TRBJ1-1, with TRBD1 as a possible D gene (6 bases). Trimming took 4 bases from V and 11 from J, leaving 17 bases between them. Germline lookup yields CDR1 SGHDN and CDR2 FVKESK. There are 13 residues in the CDR3. CDR3 in amino acids: CASSLRQDTRAFF. The DNA for the CDR3 is TGTGCCAGCAGCCTGAGACAGGACACTCGGGCTTTCTTT.